This is a list of T cell receptor beta chains from one sample in a study of blood T cell repertoires in COVID-19. Method: immunoSEQ multiplex PCR; TCRdb's copy keeps in-frame clones and lacks some. The data contain roughly 250,000 clones, roughly 90% of them singletons. The sequencing input was peripheral blood. Receptor source: a man aged 30-40 years with acute or convalescent COVID-19. Each CDR3 is given with its conserved first and last residue. A D gene is named only where the DNA matches it firmly. Only part of the rows carry a size: once, few, many, or a class if the clone is expanded.

>TRBD1|.|TRBJ1-6|TRBV7-2
TGTGCCAGCAGCTCACGACAGGGGGCAATCTCACCCCTCCACTTT
CASSSRQGAISPLHF
>TRBD1|.|TRBJ1-3|TRBV5-6
TGTGCCAGCAGACATACAGGGGTTGGCTCTGGAAACACCATATATTTT
CASRHTGVGSGNTIYF
>TRBD2|.|TRBJ2-3|TRBV2
TGTGCCAGCAGACGGACTAGCGGGAGCCCACTTAGCACAGATACGCAGTATTTT
CASRRTSGSPLSTDTQYF
>.|.|TRBJ1-2|TRBV7-9
TGTGCCAGCAGCCTTACGACAGGACCCTATGGCTACACCTTC
CASSLTTGPYGYTF
>.|.|TRBJ2-7|TRBV10-3
TGTGCCATCAGTGACGGAGGGGACCACGTAGCGCGCCCCTACGAGCAGTACTTC
CAISDGGDHVARPYEQYF
>TRBD1|.|TRBJ1-3|TRBV28
TGTGCCAGCAGTTCTACATTCCAGGGGGTTGGAAACACCATATATTTT
CASSSTFQGVGNTIYF
>.|.|TRBJ1-2|TRBV4-2
TGTGCCAGCAGCCAAGTCGGGGGTAACTATGGCTACACCTTC
CASSQVGGNYGYTF
>.|once|TRBJ1-2|TRBV3-1/TRBV3-2
TGTGCCAGCAGCCAGGCGGCACTTCGGCAAGGCTACACCTTC
CASSQAALRQGYTF
>TRBD1|.|TRBJ1-1|TRBV3-1/TRBV3-2
TGTGCCAGCAGCCATTCCGACAGGGGGCTTTTAGAAGCTTTCTTT
CASSHSDRGLLEAFF
>.|.|TRBJ1-4|TRBV9
TGTGCCAGCAGCAAGTACAGGGCCACTGGGGAAAAACTGTTTTTT
CASSKYRATGEKLFF
>.|.|TRBJ1-1|TRBV28
TGTGCCAGCAGACCCCAGGGCCTAAGCTCTTTCTTT
CASRPQGLSSFF
>TRBD1|.|TRBJ1-3|TRBV28
TGTGCCAGCAGTCGGGACAGGGGGCGATTCGGAAACACCATATATTTT
CASSRDRGRFGNTIYF
>.|.|TRBJ2-1|TRBV11-3
TGTGCCAGCAGCTTAGGTGTGAGCAATGAGCAGTTCTTC
CASSLGVSNEQFF
>.|.|TRBJ1-1|TRBV18
TGTGCCAGCTCAAGGACTGTGAACACTGAAGCTTTCTTT
CASSRTVNTEAFF
>.|few|TRBJ1-1|TRBV30
TGTGCCTGGACTATGACAGTGAACACTGAAGCTTTCTTT
CAWTMTVNTEAFF
>TRBD1|.|TRBJ1-5|TRBV6-5
TGTGCCAGCAGTTACGGAGGACAGGGTTATCAGCCCCAGCATTTT
CASSYGGQGYQPQHF
>.|.|TRBJ1-6|TRBV5-5
TGTGCCAGCAGCCTCCTGGACAGCTCTAATTCACCCCTCCACTTT
CASSLLDSSNSPLHF
>TRBD1|.|TRBJ2-5|TRBV5-1
TGCGCCAGCAGCGGTGGGACAGGGGTCGTCCAGTACTTC
CASSGGTGVVQYF
>.|.|TRBJ1-6|TRBV3-1/TRBV3-2
TGTGCCAGCAGCCCGCGGGGCCCCAACCCCCTCCACTTT
CASSPRGPNPLHF
>.|once|TRBJ1-6|TRBV6-4
TGTGCCACGCCCCTGACCGGGTTGAATCCCTATAATTCACCCCTCCACTTT
CATPLTGLNPYNSPLHF
>.|.|TRBJ2-2|TRBV24-1
TGTGCCACCAGTGATTTTGTCGCCGGGGAGCTGTTTTTT
CATSDFVAGELFF
>TRBD1|.|TRBJ2-1|TRBV19
TGTGCCAGTAGAATACAGGGGACGAGATACAATGAGCAGTTCTTC
CASRIQGTRYNEQFF
>.|few|TRBJ2-2|TRBV7-8
TGTGCCAGCAGCTTAGCGCGAAACAGCCGCACCGGGGAGCTGTTTTTT
CASSLARNSRTGELFF
>TRBD1|.|TRBJ1-4|TRBV10-3
TGTGCCATCAGTGAGTCGCAGGGGGCGGGGAGTGAAAAACTGTTTTTT
CAISESQGAGSEKLFF
>.|.|TRBJ1-3|TRBV30
TGTGCCTGGATTTCGAGTAACTCTGGAAACACCATATATTTT
CAWISSNSGNTIYF
>TRBD1|.|TRBJ1-2|TRBV6-5
TGTGCCAGCAGTTACTCAAGGACAGACAGGGCCTATGGCTACACCTTC
CASSYSRTDRAYGYTF
>TRBD1|.|TRBJ1-5|TRBV2
TGTGCCAGCAGGGGACAGGGGACTCAGCCCCAGCATTTT
CASRGQGTQPQHF
>TRBD1|few|TRBJ1-1|TRBV3-1/TRBV3-2
TGTGCCAGCAGCCCCCCGGCGCCCTCCAGGGGGGAAGCTTTCTTT
CASSPPAPSRGEAFF
>.|.|TRBJ1-2|TRBV5-1
TGCGCCAGCAGCTTGGATCAGGCTCACAAAAACTATGGCTACACCTTC
CASSLDQAHKNYGYTF
>TRBD2|.|TRBJ2-3|TRBV5-1
TGCGCCAGCAGCTTGTCAGCGGGGGGTGGTACGCAGTATTTT
CASSLSAGGGTQYF
>.|.|TRBJ1-2|TRBV3-1/TRBV3-2
TGTGCCAGCAGCCATGACTCCCCGTGGAGCAGTCGCTACACCTTC
CASSHDSPWSSRYTF
>TRBD1|.|TRBJ1-5|TRBV5-4
TGTGCCAGCAGCCCGGACAGGGGAAGCAATCAGCCCCAGCATTTT
CASSPDRGSNQPQHF
>TRBD1|.|TRBJ1-4|TRBV29-1
TGCAGCGCCGGACAGGGGAATGAAAAACTGTTTTTT
CSAGQGNEKLFF